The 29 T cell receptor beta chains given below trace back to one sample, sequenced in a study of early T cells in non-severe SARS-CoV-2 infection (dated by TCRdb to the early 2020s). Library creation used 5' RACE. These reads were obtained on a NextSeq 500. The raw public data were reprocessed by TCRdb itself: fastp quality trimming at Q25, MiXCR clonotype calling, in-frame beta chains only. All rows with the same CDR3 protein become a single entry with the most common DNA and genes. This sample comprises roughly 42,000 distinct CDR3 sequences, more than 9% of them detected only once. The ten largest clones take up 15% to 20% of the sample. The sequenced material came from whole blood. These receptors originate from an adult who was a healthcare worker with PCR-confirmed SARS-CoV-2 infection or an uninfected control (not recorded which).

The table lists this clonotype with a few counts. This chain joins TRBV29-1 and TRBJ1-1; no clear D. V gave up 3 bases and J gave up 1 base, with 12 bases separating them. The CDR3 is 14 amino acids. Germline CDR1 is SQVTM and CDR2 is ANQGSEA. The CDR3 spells CSVDPDNPNTEAFF. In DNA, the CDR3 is TGCAGCGTTGATCCCGACAATCCGAACACTGAAGCTTTCTTT.

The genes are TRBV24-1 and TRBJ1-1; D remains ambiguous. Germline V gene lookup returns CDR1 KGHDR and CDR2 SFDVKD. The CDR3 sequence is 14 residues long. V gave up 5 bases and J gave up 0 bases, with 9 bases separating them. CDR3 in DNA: TGTGCCACCAGTGCAGATACGGTGAACACTGAAGCTTTCTTT. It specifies CATSADTVNTEAFF.

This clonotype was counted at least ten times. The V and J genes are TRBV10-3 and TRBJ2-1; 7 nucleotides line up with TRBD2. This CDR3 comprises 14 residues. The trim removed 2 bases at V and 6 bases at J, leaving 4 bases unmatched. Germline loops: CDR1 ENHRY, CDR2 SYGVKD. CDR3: CAISEREVGNEQFF. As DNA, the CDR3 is TGTGCCATCAGTGAGCGGGAGGTTGGCAATGAGCAGTTCTTC.

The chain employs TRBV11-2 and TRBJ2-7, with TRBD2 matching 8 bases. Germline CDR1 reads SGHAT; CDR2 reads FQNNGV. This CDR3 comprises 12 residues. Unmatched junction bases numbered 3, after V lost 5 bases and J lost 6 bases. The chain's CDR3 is CASSRGGSEQYF. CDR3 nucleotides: TGTGCCAGCAGCCGGGGGGGAAGCGAGCAGTACTTC.

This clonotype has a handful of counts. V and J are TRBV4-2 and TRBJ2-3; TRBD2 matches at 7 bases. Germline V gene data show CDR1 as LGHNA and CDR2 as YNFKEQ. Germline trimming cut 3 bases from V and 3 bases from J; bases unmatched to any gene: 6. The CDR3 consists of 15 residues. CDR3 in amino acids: CASSHKRGATDTQYF. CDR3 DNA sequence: TGTGCCAGCAGCCATAAGCGGGGAGCGACAGATACGCAGTATTTT.

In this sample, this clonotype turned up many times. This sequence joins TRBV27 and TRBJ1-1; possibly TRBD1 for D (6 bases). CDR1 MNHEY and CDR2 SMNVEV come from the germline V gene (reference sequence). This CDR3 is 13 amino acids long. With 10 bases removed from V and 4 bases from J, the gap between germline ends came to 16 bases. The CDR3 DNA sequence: TGTGCCACAACAGGGTCGGTTGGCACTGAAGCTTTCTTT. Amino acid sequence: CATTGSVGTEAFF.

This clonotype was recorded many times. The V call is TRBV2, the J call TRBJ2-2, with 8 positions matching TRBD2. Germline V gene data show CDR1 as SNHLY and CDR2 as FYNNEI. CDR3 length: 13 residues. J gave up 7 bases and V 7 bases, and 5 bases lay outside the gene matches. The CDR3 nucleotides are TGTGCCAGCAAGGGGAGCGGGAGCGGGGAGCTGTTTTTT. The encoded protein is CASKGSGSGELFF.

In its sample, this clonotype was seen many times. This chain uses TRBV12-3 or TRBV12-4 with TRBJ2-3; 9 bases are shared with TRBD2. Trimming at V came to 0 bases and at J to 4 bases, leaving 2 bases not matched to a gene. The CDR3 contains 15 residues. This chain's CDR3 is CASSLAAGGPDTQYF. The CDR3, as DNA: TGTGCCAGCAGTTTAGCGGCGGGAGGGCCAGATACGCAGTATTTT.

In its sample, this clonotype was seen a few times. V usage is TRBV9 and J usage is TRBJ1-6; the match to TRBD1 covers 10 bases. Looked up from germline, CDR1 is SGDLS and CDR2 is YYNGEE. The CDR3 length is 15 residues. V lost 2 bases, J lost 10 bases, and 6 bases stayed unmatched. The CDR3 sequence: CASSVTGGEGSPLHF. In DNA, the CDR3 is TGTGCCAGCAGCGTGACAGGGGGCGAAGGGTCACCCCTCCACTTT.

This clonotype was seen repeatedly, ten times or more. The CDR3 region has the DNA TGTGCCACCAGCAGAGATAAGCGGGGGGGATTCGAGCAGTACTTC. Amino acids: CATSRDKRGGFEQYF. The J gene is TRBJ2-7, the V gene TRBV15, with 10 bases that match TRBD2. Germline-derived CDR1 and CDR2 are LNHNV and YYDKDF (reference sequence). V was pared by 0 bases and J by 6 bases, with 5 bases of the junction left unmatched. This CDR3 is built from 15 residues.

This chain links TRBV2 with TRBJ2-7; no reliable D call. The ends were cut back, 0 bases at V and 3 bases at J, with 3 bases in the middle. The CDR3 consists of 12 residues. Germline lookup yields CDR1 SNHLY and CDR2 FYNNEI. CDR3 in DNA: TGTGCCAGCAGTGAAGCGCGCTACGAGCAGTACTTC. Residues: CASSEARYEQYF.

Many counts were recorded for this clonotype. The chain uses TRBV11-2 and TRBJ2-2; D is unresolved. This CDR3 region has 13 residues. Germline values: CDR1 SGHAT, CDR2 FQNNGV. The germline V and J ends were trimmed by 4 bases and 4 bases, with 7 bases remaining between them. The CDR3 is CASSWGSTGELFF. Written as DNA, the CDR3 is TGTGCCAGCAGCTGGGGTTCCACCGGGGAGCTGTTTTTT. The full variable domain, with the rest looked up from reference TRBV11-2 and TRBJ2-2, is EAGVAQSPRYKIIEKRQSVAFWCNPISGHATLYWYQQILGQGPKLLIQFQNNGVVDDSQLPKDRFSAERLKGVDSTLKIQPAKLEDSAVYLCASSWGSTGELFFGEGSRLTVL.

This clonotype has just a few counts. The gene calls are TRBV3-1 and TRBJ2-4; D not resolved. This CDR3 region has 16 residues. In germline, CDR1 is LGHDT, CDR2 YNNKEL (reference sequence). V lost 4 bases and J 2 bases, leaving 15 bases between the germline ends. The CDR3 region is CASSRFTTLTKNIQYF. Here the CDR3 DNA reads TGTGCCAGCAGCCGCTTCACTACCCTGACCAAAAACATTCAGTACTTC.

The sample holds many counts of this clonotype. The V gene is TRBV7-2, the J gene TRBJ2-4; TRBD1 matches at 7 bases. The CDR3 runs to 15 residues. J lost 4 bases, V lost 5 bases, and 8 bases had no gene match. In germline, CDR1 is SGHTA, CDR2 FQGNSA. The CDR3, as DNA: TGTGCCAGCAGCGCCCAGACAGGGCCGAAAAACATTCAGTACTTC. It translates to CASSAQTGPKNIQYF.

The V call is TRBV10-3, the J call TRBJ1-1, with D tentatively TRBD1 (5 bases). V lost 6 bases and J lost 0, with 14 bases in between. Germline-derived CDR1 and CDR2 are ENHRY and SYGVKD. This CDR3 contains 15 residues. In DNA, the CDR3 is TGTGCCATCAGCCCACAGACAGTACTGAACACTGAAGCTTTCTTT. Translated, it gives CAISPQTVLNTEAFF.

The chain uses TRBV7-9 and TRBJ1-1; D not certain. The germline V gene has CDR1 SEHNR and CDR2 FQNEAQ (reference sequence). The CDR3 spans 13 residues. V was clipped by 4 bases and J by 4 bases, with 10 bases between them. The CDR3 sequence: CASSSTSGTEAFF. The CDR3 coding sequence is TGTGCCAGCAGCTCGACCAGTGGCACTGAAGCTTTCTTT.

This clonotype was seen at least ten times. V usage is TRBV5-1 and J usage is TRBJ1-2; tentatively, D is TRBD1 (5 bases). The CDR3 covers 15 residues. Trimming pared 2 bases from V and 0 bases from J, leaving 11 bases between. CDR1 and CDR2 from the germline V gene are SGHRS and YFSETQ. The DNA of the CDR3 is TGCGCCAGCAGCTTATCGACAGAAGCTAACTATGGCTACACCTTC. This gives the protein CASSLSTEANYGYTF. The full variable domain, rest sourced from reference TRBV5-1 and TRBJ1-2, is KAGVTQTPRYLIKTRGQQVTLSCSPISGHRSVSWYQQTPGQGLQFLFEYFSETQRNKGNFPGRFSGRQFSNSRSEMNVSTLELGDSALYLCASSLSTEANYGYTFGSGTRLTVV.

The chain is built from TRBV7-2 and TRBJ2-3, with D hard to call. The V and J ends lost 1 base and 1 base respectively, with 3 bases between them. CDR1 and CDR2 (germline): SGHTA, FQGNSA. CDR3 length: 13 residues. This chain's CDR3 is CASSLGGTDTQYF. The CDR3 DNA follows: TGTGCCAGCAGCTTAGGTGGCACAGATACGCAGTATTTT.

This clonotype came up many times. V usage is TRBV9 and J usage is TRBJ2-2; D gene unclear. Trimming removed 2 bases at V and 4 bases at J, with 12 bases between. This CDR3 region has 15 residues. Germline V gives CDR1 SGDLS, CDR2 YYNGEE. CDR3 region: CASSVSDMLTGELFF. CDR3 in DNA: TGTGCCAGCAGCGTCAGTGACATGCTCACCGGGGAGCTGTTTTTT.

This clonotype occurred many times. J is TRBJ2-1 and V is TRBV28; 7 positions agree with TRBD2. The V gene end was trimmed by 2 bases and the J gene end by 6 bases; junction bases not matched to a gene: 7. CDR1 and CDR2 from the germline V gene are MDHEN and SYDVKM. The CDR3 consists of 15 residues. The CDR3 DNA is TGTGCCAGCAGTTTAGGGGGTAGCGGGCTCAATGAGCAGTTCTTC. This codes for CASSLGGSGLNEQFF.

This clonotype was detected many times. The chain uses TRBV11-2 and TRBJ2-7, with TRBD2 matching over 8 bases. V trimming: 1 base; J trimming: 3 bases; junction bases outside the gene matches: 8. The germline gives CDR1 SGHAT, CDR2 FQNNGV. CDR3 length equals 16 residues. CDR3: CASSLVMAGGLYEQYF. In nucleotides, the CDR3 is TGTGCCAGCAGCTTAGTCATGGCGGGAGGTCTCTACGAGCAGTACTTC.

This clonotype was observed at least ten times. In DNA, the CDR3 is TGTGCCAGCAGCTTATCTCTGCGGGTCAATGAGCAGTTCTTC. This translates into CASSLSLRVNEQFF. V gene TRBV7-2 combines with J gene TRBJ2-1; maybe TRBD2 (5 bases). Germline CDR1 reads SGHTA; CDR2 reads FQGNSA. The CDR3 totals 14 residues. V dropped 2 bases and J dropped 6 bases, with 11 bases sitting between them.

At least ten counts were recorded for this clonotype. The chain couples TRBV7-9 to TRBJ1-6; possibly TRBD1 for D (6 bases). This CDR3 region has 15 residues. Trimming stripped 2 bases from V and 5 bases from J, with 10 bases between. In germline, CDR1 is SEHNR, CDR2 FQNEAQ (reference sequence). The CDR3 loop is CASSLLSGDNSPLHF. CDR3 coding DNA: TGTGCCAGCAGCTTACTGTCAGGGGATAATTCACCCCTCCACTTT.

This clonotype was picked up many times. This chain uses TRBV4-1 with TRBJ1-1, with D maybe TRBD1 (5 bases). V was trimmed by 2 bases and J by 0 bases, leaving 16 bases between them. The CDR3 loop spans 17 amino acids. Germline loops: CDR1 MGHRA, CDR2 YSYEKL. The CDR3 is CASSQRAPGGVNTEAFF. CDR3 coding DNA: TGCGCCAGCAGCCAACGGGCCCCCGGGGGTGTGAACACTGAAGCTTTCTTT.

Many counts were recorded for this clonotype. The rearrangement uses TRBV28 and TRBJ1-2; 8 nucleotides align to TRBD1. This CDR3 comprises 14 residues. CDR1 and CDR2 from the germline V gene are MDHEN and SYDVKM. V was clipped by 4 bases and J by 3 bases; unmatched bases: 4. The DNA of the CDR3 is TGTGCCAGCAGTTGGGGACAGGAAGACTATGGCTACACCTTC. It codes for CASSWGQEDYGYTF.

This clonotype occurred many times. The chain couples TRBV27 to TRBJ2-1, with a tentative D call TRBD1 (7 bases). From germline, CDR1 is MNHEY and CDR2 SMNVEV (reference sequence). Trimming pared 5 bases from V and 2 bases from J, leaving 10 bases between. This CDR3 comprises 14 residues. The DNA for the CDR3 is TGTGCCAGCAGTCCAGGGGGGCCCTACAATGAGCAGTTCTTC. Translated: CASSPGGPYNEQFF.

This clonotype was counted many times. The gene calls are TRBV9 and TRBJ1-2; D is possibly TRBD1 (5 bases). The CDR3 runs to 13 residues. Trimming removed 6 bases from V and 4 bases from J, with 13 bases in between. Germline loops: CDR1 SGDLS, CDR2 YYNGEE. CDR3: CASTPRGGYGYTF. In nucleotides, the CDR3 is TGTGCCAGCACCCCGAGGGGCGGCTATGGCTACACCTTC.

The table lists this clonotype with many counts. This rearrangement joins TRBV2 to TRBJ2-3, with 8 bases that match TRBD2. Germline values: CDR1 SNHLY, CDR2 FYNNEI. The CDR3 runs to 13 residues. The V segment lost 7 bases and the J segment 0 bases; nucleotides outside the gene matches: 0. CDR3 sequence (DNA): TGTGCCAGCAAGCGGGGGAGCACAGATACGCAGTATTTT. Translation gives CASKRGSTDTQYF.

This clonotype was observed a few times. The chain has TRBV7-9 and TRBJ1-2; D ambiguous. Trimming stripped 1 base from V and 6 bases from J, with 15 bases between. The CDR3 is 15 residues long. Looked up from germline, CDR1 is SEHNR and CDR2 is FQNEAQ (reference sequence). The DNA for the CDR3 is TGTGCCAGCAGCTTAGAGCTGGTCGGGAGGGATGGCTACACCTTC. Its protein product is CASSLELVGRDGYTF.